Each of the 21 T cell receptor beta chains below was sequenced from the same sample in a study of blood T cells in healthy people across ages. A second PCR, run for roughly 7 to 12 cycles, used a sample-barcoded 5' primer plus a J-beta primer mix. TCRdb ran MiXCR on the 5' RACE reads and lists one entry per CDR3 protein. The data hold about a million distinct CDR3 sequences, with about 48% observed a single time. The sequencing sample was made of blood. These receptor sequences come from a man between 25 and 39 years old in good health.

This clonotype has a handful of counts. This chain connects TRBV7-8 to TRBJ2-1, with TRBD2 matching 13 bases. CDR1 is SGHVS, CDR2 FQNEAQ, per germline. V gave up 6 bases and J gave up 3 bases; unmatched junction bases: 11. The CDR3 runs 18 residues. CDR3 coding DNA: TGTGCCAGCAGAGGAGGGGAACTAGCGGGGGGGGGCTACAATGAGCAGTTCTTC. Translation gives CASRGGELAGGGYNEQFF.

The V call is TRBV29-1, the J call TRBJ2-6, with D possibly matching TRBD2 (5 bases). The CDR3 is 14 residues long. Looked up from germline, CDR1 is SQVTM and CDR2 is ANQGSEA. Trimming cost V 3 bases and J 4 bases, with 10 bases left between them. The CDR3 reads CSVETGSGANVLTF. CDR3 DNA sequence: TGCAGCGTTGAGACGGGGTCCGGGGCCAACGTCCTGACTTTC.

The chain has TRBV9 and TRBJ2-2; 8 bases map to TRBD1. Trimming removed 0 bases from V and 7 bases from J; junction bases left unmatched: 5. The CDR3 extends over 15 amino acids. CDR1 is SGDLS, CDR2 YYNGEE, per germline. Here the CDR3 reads CASSVGQGAIGELFF. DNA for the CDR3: TGTGCCAGCAGCGTAGGGCAGGGGGCGATCGGGGAGCTGTTTTTT.

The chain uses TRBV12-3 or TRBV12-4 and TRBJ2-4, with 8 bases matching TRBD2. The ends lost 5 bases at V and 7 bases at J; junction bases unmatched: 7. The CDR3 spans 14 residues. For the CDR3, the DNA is TGTGCCAGCAGTCAGAGCGGGGGTTGTAACATTCAGTACTTC. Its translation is CASSQSGGCNIQYF.

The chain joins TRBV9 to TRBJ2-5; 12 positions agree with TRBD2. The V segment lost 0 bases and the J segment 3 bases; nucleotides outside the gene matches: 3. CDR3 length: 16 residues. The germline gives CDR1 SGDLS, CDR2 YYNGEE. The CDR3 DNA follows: TGTGCCAGCAGCGTAGGGTCTAGCGGGGGGGAAGAGACCCAGTACTTC. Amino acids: CASSVGSSGGEETQYF. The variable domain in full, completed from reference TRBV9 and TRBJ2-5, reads DSGVTQTPKHLITATGQRVTLRCSPRSGDLSVYWYQQSLDQGLQFLIQYYNGEERAKGNILERFSAQQFPDLHSELNLSSLELGDSALYFCASSVGSSGGEETQYFGPGTRLLVL.

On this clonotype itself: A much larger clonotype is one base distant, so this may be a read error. Here the CDR3 reads CASNLIPDRETQFF. The CDR3 region has the DNA TGTGCCAGCAACCTTATCCCGGACCGGGAGACCCAGTTCTTC. The gene calls are TRBV25-1 and TRBJ2-1; maybe TRBD2 (6 bases). Germline V gene data show CDR1 as MGHDK and CDR2 as SYGVNS. V dropped 7 bases and J dropped 13 bases, with 23 bases sitting between them. The CDR3 has 14 amino acids.

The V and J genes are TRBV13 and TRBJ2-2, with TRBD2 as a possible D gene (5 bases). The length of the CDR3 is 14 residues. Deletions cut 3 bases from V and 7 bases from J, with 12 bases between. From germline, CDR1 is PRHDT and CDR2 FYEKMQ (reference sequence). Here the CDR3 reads CASSFSETSGELFF. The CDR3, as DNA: TGTGCCAGCAGCTTCTCAGAAACTAGCGGGGAGCTGTTTTTT. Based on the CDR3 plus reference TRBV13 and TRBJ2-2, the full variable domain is AAGVIQSPRHLIKEKRETATLKCYPIPRHDTVYWYQQGPGQDPQFLISFYEKMQSDKGSIPDRFSAQQFSDYHSELNMSSLELGDSALYFCASSFSETSGELFFGEGSRLTVL.

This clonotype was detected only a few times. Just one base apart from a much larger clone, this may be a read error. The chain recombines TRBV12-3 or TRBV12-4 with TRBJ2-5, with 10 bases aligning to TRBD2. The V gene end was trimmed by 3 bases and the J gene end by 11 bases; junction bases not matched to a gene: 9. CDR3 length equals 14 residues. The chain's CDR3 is CASSFSGGYNEQYF. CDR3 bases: TGTGCCAGCAGTTTTAGCGGGGGGTATAATGAGCAGTACTTC.

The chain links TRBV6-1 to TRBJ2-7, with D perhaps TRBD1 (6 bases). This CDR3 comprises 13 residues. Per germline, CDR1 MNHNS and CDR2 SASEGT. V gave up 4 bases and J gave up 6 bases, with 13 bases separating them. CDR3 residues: CASSGRTGLEQYF. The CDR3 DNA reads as TGTGCCAGCAGTGGACGAACAGGGCTCGAGCAGTACTTC.

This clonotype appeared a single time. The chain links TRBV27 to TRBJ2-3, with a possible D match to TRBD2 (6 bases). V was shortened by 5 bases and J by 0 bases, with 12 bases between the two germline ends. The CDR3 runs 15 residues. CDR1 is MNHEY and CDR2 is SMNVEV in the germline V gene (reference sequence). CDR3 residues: CASSPIAVSTDTQYF. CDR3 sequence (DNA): TGTGCCAGCAGTCCAATAGCGGTTAGCACAGATACGCAGTATTTT.

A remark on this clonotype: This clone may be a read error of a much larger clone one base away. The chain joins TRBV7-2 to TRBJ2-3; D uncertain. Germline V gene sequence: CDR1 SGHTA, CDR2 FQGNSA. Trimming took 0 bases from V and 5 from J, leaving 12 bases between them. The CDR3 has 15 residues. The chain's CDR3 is CASSLASWTIDTQYF. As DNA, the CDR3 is TGTGCCAGCAGCTTAGCTTCCTGGACCATAGATACGCAGTATTTT.

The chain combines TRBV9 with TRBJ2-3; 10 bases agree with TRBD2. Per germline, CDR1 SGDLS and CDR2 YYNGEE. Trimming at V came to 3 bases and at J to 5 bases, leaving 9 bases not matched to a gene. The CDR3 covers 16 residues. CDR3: CASSANLAGVLDTQYF. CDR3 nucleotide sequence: TGTGCCAGCAGCGCGAACCTAGCGGGGGTTTTAGATACGCAGTATTTT.

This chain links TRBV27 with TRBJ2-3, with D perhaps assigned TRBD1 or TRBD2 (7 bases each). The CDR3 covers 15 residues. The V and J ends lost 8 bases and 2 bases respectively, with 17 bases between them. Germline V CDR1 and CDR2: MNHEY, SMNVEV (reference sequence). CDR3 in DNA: TGTGCCAGCCTCCGGGCAGGGGGGGTCACAGATACGCAGTATTTT. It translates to CASLRAGGVTDTQYF.

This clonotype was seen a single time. The CDR3 coding sequence is TGTGCCAGCAGTGGTAACCGGGGCAATCAGCCCCAGCATTTT. It codes for CASSGNRGNQPQHF. J is TRBJ1-5 and V is TRBV2; D gene uncertain. Per germline, CDR1 SNHLY and CDR2 FYNNEI. Trimming shortened V by 4 bases and J by 2 bases, and 9 bases separated the two germline ends. The CDR3 totals 14 residues.

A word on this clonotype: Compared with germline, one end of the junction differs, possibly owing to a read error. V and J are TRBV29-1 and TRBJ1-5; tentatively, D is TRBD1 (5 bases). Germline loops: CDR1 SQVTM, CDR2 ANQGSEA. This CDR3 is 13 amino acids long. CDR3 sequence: CSVGGRAGQAQHF. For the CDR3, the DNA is TGCAGCGTTGGGGGGAGGGCCGGTCAGGCCCAGCATTTT.

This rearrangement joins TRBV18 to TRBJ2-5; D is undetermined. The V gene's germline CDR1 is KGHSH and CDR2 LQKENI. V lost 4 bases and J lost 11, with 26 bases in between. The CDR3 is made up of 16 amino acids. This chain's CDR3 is CASSLSPPQDPNEQYF. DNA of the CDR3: TGTGCCAGCTCACTTTCCCCCCCGCAGGACCCCAATGAGCAGTACTTC.

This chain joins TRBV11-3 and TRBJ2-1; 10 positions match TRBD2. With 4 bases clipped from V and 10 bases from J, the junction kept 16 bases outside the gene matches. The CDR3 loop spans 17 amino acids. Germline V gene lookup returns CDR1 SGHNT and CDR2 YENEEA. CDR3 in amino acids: CASSSPTTPGLASEQFF. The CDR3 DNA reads TGTGCCAGCAGCTCCCCAACTACTCCGGGACTAGCGAGCGAGCAGTTCTTC.

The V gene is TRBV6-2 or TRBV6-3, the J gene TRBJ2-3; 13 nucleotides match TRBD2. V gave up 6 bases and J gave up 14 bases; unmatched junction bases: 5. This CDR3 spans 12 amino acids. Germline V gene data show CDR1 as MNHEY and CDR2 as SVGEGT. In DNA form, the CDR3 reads TGTGCCAGCAGCCATCGGACTAGCGGGAGGTATTTT. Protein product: CASSHRTSGRYF.

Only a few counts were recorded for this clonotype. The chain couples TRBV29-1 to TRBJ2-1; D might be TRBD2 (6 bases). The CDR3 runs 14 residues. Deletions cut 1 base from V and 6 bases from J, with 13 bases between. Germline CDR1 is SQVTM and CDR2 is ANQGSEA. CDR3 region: CSVEVGGGINEQFF. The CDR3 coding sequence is TGCAGCGTTGAAGTCGGGGGAGGAATCAATGAGCAGTTCTTC.

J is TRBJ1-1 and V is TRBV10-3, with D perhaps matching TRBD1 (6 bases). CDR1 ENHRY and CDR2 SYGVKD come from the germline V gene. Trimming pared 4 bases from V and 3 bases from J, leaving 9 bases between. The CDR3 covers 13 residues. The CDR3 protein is CAISAQGDTEAFF. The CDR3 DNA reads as TGTGCCATCAGTGCACAGGGAGACACTGAAGCTTTCTTT.

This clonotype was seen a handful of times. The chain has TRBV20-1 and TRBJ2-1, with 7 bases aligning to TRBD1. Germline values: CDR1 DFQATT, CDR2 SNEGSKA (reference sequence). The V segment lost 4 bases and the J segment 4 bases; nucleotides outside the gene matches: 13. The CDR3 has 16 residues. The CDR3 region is CSATRTGSQIYNEQFF. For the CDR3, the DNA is TGCAGTGCTACCCGGACAGGTAGTCAAATTTACAATGAGCAGTTCTTC.